Each of the 29 T cell receptor beta chains below was sequenced from the same sample in a study of blood T cell repertoires in COVID-19. Repertoires were generated with immunoSEQ multiplex PCR, while TCRdb's copy carries only in-frame clones and drops some. The top ten clones hold around 10% of a sample with fewer than 300,000 clones, approximately 89% of them seen once. The source material was peripheral blood. All receptors come from a middle-aged man who had recovered from COVID-19.

The chain joins TRBV5-6 to TRBJ1-5; 11 bases fit TRBD1. Germline lookup yields CDR1 SGHDT and CDR2 YYEEEE. This CDR3 is built from 15 residues. V lost 1 base and J lost 7; bases outside the gene matches: 4. The CDR3 is CASSLWTGGGQPQHF. As DNA, the CDR3 is TGTGCCAGCAGCTTGTGGACAGGGGGCGGGCAGCCCCAGCATTTT.

The chain uses TRBV2 and TRBJ2-7; 8 bases are shared with TRBD1. V was clipped by 2 bases and J by 4 bases; unmatched bases: 4. CDR3 length: 14 amino acids. Germline assignment: CDR1 SNHLY and CDR2 FYNNEI. The chain's CDR3 is CASSEKTGVYEQYF. As DNA, the CDR3 is TGTGCCAGCAGTGAAAAGACAGGGGTTTACGAGCAGTACTTC.

The CDR3 DNA follows: TGTGCCTGGAGCTCGGGACAGGGTTCGGCAGCCGGTGGCTACACCTTC. It translates to CAWSSGQGSAAGGYTF. V usage is TRBV30 and J usage is TRBJ1-2; the match to TRBD1 covers 9 bases. V was pared by 3 bases and J by 7 bases, with 15 bases of the junction left unmatched. This CDR3 has 16 residues. The V gene's germline CDR1 is GTSNPN and CDR2 SVGIG (reference sequence).

The J gene is TRBJ2-7, the V gene TRBV12-3 or TRBV12-4, with D maybe TRBD1 (6 bases). Trimming removed 4 bases from V and 3 bases from J, with 10 bases in between. This CDR3 is 13 amino acids long. CDR3 DNA: TGTGCCAGCAGTTCGACAGGCTACTACGAGCAGTACTTC. This encodes CASSSTGYYEQYF.

The gene calls are TRBV5-1 and TRBJ2-7; 9 bases are shared with TRBD2. The CDR3 contains 14 residues. The germline V gene has CDR1 SGHRS and CDR2 YFSETQ. The ends lost 2 bases at V and 3 bases at J; junction bases unmatched: 3. CDR3 amino acids: CASSFTSGLYEQYF. CDR3 sequence (DNA): TGCGCCAGCAGCTTCACTAGCGGGCTCTACGAGCAGTACTTC. Full variable domain (missing parts from reference TRBV5-1 and TRBJ2-7): KAGVTQTPRYLIKTRGQQVTLSCSPISGHRSVSWYQQTPGQGLQFLFEYFSETQRNKGNFPGRFSGRQFSNSRSEMNVSTLELGDSALYLCASSFTSGLYEQYFGPGTRLTVT.

The chain recombines TRBV6-6 with TRBJ1-1, with 8 bases identical to TRBD1. J was trimmed by 4 bases and V by 4 bases; bases with no gene match: 2. The germline CDR1 and CDR2 sequences are MNHNY and SVGAGI (reference sequence). The CDR3 extends over 13 amino acids. CDR3 loop: CASSSGQGTEAFF. CDR3 sequence (DNA): TGTGCCAGCAGTTCCGGACAGGGCACTGAAGCTTTCTTT.

This chain connects TRBV18 to TRBJ2-3; 9 nucleotides match TRBD2. Germline CDR1 KGHSH, CDR2 LQKENI. J was trimmed by 2 bases and V by 1 base; bases with no gene match: 10. This CDR3 is 18 amino acids long. The CDR3 region is CASSPLAWLAGSTDTQYF. CDR3 in DNA: TGTGCCAGCTCACCACTCGCCTGGCTAGCGGGATCCACAGATACGCAGTATTTT.

The chain employs TRBV7-8 and TRBJ2-1; 10 positions agree with TRBD2. The CDR3 length is 18 residues. V trimming: 0 bases; J trimming: 7 bases; junction bases outside the gene matches: 12. Germline V CDR1 and CDR2: SGHVS, FQNEAQ. This CDR3 reads CASSLARVAGGSGNEQFF. The CDR3 bases are TGTGCCAGCAGCTTAGCGCGGGTAGCGGGAGGCTCGGGGAATGAGCAGTTCTTC.

The chain combines TRBV9 with TRBJ1-1, with 10 bases fitting TRBD1. Germline V gives CDR1 SGDLS, CDR2 YYNGEE. The trim removed 3 bases at V and 12 bases at J, leaving 8 bases unmatched. The CDR3 runs to 13 residues. CDR3 sequence: CASSAGQGGYPFF. The DNA of the CDR3 is TGTGCCAGCAGCGCCGGACAGGGGGGTTATCCTTTCTTT.

V and J are TRBV7-8 and TRBJ1-1, with TRBD1 matching over 7 bases. Germline trimming cut 5 bases from V and 0 bases from J; bases unmatched to any gene: 3. The CDR3 is 14 residues long. Germline assignment: CDR1 SGHVS and CDR2 FQNEAQ. In nucleotides, the CDR3 is TGTGCCAGCAGCCCGGGACAGATGAACACTGAAGCTTTCTTT. Its protein is CASSPGQMNTEAFF.

The chain joins TRBV19 to TRBJ2-3; D perhaps matches TRBD1 (7 bases). The CDR3 sequence is 14 residues long. CDR1 and CDR2 (germline): LNHDA, SQIVND (reference sequence). The V and J ends lost 10 bases and 1 base respectively, with 15 bases between them. In nucleotides, the CDR3 is TGTGCCACCGCCAGGGGGGTTGGCACAGATACGCAGTATTTT. Protein: CATARGVGTDTQYF.

This clone was seen once. V is TRBV7-6 and J is TRBJ2-2; TRBD2 agrees at 7 bases. Unmatched junction bases numbered 16, after V lost 0 bases and J lost 6 bases. The CDR3 runs to 19 residues. Germline V gene data show CDR1 as SGHVS and CDR2 as FNYEAQ. As DNA, the CDR3 is TGTGCCAGCAGCTTAGCGAATACCGGGCGGCGGGAGCGGTCCGGGGAGCTGTTTTTT. Translated, it gives CASSLANTGRRERSGELFF. The full variable domain, with the rest looked up from reference TRBV7-6 and TRBJ2-2, is GAGVSQSPRYKVTKRGQDVALRCDPISGHVSLYWYRQALGQGPEFLTYFNYEAQQDKSGLPNDRFSAERPEGSISTLTIQRTEQRDSAMYRCASSLANTGRRERSGELFFGEGSRLTVL.

The chain uses TRBV19 and TRBJ2-7; tentative D call: TRBD1 (6 bases). V lost 4 bases, J lost 4 bases, and 11 bases lay in between. This CDR3 spans 13 amino acids. Per the germline V gene, CDR1 is LNHDA and CDR2 is SQIVND (reference sequence). The CDR3 is CASSKTGLYEQYF. DNA of the CDR3: TGTGCCAGTAGTAAAACAGGGTTGTACGAGCAGTACTTC.

The chain recombines TRBV4-3 with TRBJ2-1, with D maybe TRBD1 (6 bases). This CDR3 is 17 amino acids long. Trimming cost V 1 base and J 9 bases, with 22 bases left between them. Germline V lookup: CDR1 LGHNA, CDR2 YSLEER. The CDR3 DNA reads TGCGCCAGCAGCCAAGCTCCCCTTGGGACATCGGCAGGTGAGCAGTTCTTC. It specifies CASSQAPLGTSAGEQFF.

The chain couples TRBV10-2 to TRBJ2-7; D is ambiguous. Trimming removed 10 bases at V and 2 bases at J, with 18 bases between. The CDR3 loop spans 14 amino acids. The germline V gene encodes CDR1 WSHSY and CDR2 SAAADI. CDR3 nucleotides: TGCGCCACACGGCCTGGGCTGGTCCCCTACGAGCAGTACTTC. Translation: CATRPGLVPYEQYF.

The genes are TRBV7-2 and TRBJ2-3; 7 nucleotides line up with TRBD2. J was trimmed by 7 bases and V by 1 base; bases with no gene match: 11. CDR1 and CDR2 (germline): SGHTA, FQGNSA. The CDR3 loop spans 16 amino acids. CDR3 nucleotide sequence: TGTGCCAGCAGCTTAGAAGGACTAGGAGGCTTTTATACGCAGTATTTT. Its protein is CASSLEGLGGFYTQYF.

The chain combines TRBV23-1 with TRBJ2-5, with 11 bases that match TRBD1. TRBV23-1 is flagged as an ORF with uncertain function. The CDR3 is 16 amino acids. With V trimmed by 3 bases and J by 6 bases, 9 bases remained unmatched. The CDR3 coding sequence is TGCGCCAGCAGTCAGATGGACAGGGGGCTTCGGAAGACCCAGTACTTC. Translating it yields CASSQMDRGLRKTQYF.

This chain joins TRBV19 and TRBJ2-5; D is unclear. Trimming removed 5 bases from V and 2 bases from J, with 9 bases in between. Germline loops: CDR1 LNHDA, CDR2 SQIVND (reference sequence). This CDR3 region has 13 residues. The CDR3 region has the DNA TGTGCCAGTAGTTCCAGGCAGCAAGAGACCCAGTACTTC. Its translation is CASSSRQQETQYF.

The chain joins TRBV12-3 or TRBV12-4 to TRBJ2-1; D remains ambiguous. CDR3 size: 13 residues. The V and J ends lost 3 bases and 7 bases respectively, with 10 bases between them. The CDR3 region is CASSLSDGNEQFF. CDR3 in DNA: TGTGCCAGCAGTTTGAGTGATGGTAATGAGCAGTTCTTC.

The rearrangement joins TRBV19 to TRBJ1-5; D gene uncertain. From germline, CDR1 is LNHDA and CDR2 SQIVND (reference sequence). Trimming pared 3 bases from V and 0 bases from J, leaving 6 bases between. This CDR3 comprises 14 residues. CDR3 in amino acids: CASSIEYSNQPQHF. The CDR3 nucleotides are TGTGCCAGTAGTATTGAGTATAGCAATCAGCCCCAGCATTTT.

The rearrangement joins TRBV6-4 to TRBJ2-3; no clear D. Germline V gene lookup returns CDR1 MRHNA and CDR2 SNTAGT. V was trimmed by 0 bases and J by 4 bases, leaving 5 bases between them. This CDR3 is built from 13 residues. Here the CDR3 reads CASSDSVADTQYF. The DNA of the CDR3 is TGTGCCAGCAGTGACTCGGTAGCAGATACGCAGTATTTT.

This clone was recorded a few times. The gene calls are TRBV27 and TRBJ2-1; D is perhaps TRBD2 (6 bases). Trimming removed 5 bases at V and 6 bases at J, with 8 bases between. Germline V gene sequence: CDR1 MNHEY, CDR2 SMNVEV (reference sequence). The length of the CDR3 is 12 residues. CDR3 in DNA: TGTGCCAGCAGTCGACTAGGCAATGAGCAGTTCTTC. Residues: CASSRLGNEQFF.

This clone was seen once. This sample includes further DNA sequences coding for the same CDR3. The chain recombines TRBV9 with TRBJ2-7, with TRBD2 matching over 7 bases. This CDR3 region has 14 residues. V lost 2 bases and J lost 2; bases outside the gene matches: 4. Germline V gives CDR1 SGDLS, CDR2 YYNGEE. This CDR3 is CASSVGGRTYEQYF. The CDR3 nucleotides are TGTGCCAGCAGCGTGGGAGGGCGCACCTACGAGCAGTACTTC.

V is TRBV6-5 and J is TRBJ2-7; 10 bases align to TRBD1. Unmatched junction bases numbered 8, after V lost 7 bases and J lost 5 bases. CDR1 MNHEY and CDR2 SVGAGI come from the germline V gene. The CDR3 is 14 residues long. The CDR3 DNA reads TGTGCCAGCATGCGAGGACAGGGGGTCCACGAGCAGTACTTC. Translating it yields CASMRGQGVHEQYF.

The rearrangement joins TRBV19 to TRBJ1-2; 7 positions agree with TRBD1. Germline loops: CDR1 LNHDA, CDR2 SQIVND (reference sequence). The J segment lost 4 bases and the V segment lost 11 bases, leaving 4 bases of the junction unmatched. This CDR3 is built from 11 residues. Here the CDR3 reads CASRDSYGYTF. The CDR3, as DNA: TGTGCCTCCCGGGACAGCTATGGCTACACCTTC.

Only one count was recorded for this clone. V usage is TRBV6-6 and J usage is TRBJ2-7, with a weak D call TRBD1 (5 bases). Trimming pared 6 bases from V and 0 bases from J, leaving 18 bases between. The CDR3 spans 16 residues. Germline lookup yields CDR1 MNHNY and CDR2 SVGAGI (reference sequence). The CDR3 DNA reads as TGTGCCAGCAGGTCTGACAGATCCTTGAGCTCCTACGAGCAGTACTTC. This gives the protein CASRSDRSLSSYEQYF.

The V and J genes are TRBV19 and TRBJ1-6; D remains ambiguous. CDR3 size: 12 residues. Germline-derived CDR1 and CDR2 are LNHDA and SQIVND (reference sequence). The germline V and J ends were trimmed by 3 bases and 8 bases, with 5 bases remaining between them. CDR3 DNA sequence: TGTGCCAGTAGTATTCCAGATTCACCCCTCCACTTT. Its protein product is CASSIPDSPLHF.

On this clone: At the DNA level, this CDR3 is encoded by other sequences in the same sample as well. This chain joins TRBV6-5 and TRBJ2-2; possibly TRBD1 for D (6 bases). Germline CDR1 MNHEY, CDR2 SVGAGI. The ends were cut back, 8 bases at V and 5 bases at J, with 9 bases in the middle. The CDR3 totals 12 residues. In DNA form, the CDR3 reads TGTGCCAGCCGCAGGGGTACCGGGGAGCTGTTTTTT. It translates to CASRRGTGELFF.

V and J are TRBV19 and TRBJ1-2; D gene ambiguous. Germline V CDR1 and CDR2: LNHDA, SQIVND (reference sequence). The V and J ends lost 6 bases and 4 bases respectively, with 12 bases between them. This CDR3 is 13 amino acids long. The chain's CDR3 is CASSRAVGYGYTF. DNA for the CDR3: TGTGCCAGTAGCCGAGCGGTTGGCTATGGCTACACCTTC.